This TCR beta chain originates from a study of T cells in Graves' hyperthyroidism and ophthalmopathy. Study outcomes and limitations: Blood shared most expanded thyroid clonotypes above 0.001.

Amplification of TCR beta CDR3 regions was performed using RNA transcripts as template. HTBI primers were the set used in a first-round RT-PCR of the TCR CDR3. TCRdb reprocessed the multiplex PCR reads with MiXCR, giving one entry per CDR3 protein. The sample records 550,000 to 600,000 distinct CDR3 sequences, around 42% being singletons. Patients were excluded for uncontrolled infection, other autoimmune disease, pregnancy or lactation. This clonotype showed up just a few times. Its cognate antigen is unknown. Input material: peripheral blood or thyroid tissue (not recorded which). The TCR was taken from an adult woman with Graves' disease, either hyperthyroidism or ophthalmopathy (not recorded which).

For the CDR3, the DNA is TGCAGCGCCCGGGACGGATATGGCTACACCTTC. This encodes CSARDGYGYTF. The rearrangement joins TRBV29-1 to TRBJ1-2; TRBD1 is a possible D gene (5 bases). This CDR3 region has 11 residues. Trimming shortened V by 7 bases and J by 5 bases, and 11 bases separated the two germline ends. The germline CDR1 and CDR2 sequences are SQVTM and ANQGSEA.